These 26 T cell receptor beta chains were sequenced from one sample in a study of shared clonotypes between healthy human individuals. Profiling relied on immunoSEQ multiplex PCR, and the TCRdb table lists in-frame clones only, not all of them. Among roughly 2,500,000 clones, 93% were seen once, and the ten largest hold approximately 0.37%. The sequenced sample was naive CD4+ T cells from PBMCs. Noted subset: CD45RA+ positively selected. These receptors all come from a young man in good health. Some clones in this sample may be carry-over from other donors' samples.

V usage is TRBV28 and J usage is TRBJ1-1; D is unclear. Germline CDR1 MDHEN, CDR2 SYDVKM. The CDR3 is 14 residues long. Trimming removed 5 bases at V and 11 bases at J, with 21 bases between. CDR3 loop: CASSTLVRVDLAFF. The CDR3, as DNA: TGTGCCAGCAGTACCCTTGTACGAGTCGATTTGGCTTTCTTT.

The chain recombines TRBV20-1 with TRBJ1-2, with a tentative D call TRBD1 (6 bases). The CDR3 has 11 amino acids. Germline V gene lookup returns CDR1 DFQATT and CDR2 SNEGSKA (reference sequence). V lost 4 bases to trimming and J lost 8 bases, with 11 bases between them. The CDR3 bases are TGCAGTGCTACCTCCGGGGGCGGCTACACCTTC. This encodes CSATSGGGYTF.

The chain has TRBV19 and TRBJ2-7; D perhaps matches TRBD2 (5 bases). V dropped 3 bases and J dropped 7 bases, with 10 bases sitting between them. This CDR3 region has 12 residues. CDR1 and CDR2 (germline): LNHDA, SQIVND (reference sequence). CDR3 loop: CASSMSGGEQYF. In DNA form, the CDR3 reads TGTGCCAGTAGTATGTCCGGAGGAGAGCAGTACTTC.

The chain links TRBV5-1 to TRBJ2-1, with D unresolved. The CDR3 spans 16 residues. Germline loops: CDR1 SGHRS, CDR2 YFSETQ. V lost 1 base and J lost 7, with 18 bases in between. CDR3 region: CASSLRSERATNEQFF. The CDR3 DNA sequence: TGCGCCAGCAGCTTGCGCTCCGAACGGGCTACAAATGAGCAGTTCTTC. The full variable domain, rest sourced from reference TRBV5-1 and TRBJ2-1, is KAGVTQTPRYLIKTRGQQVTLSCSPISGHRSVSWYQQTPGQGLQFLFEYFSETQRNKGNFPGRFSGRQFSNSRSEMNVSTLELGDSALYLCASSLRSERATNEQFFGPGTRLTVL.

The chain combines TRBV7-8 with TRBJ2-1, with 16 bases aligning to TRBD2. J lost 7 bases, V lost 4 bases, and 4 bases had no gene match. CDR1 and CDR2 from the germline V gene are SGHVS and FQNEAQ. The CDR3 spans 16 residues. The DNA for the CDR3 is TGTGCCAGCAGCTCATTGGGACTAGCGGGAGGGAATGAGCAGTTCTTC. Protein: CASSSLGLAGGNEQFF.

The CDR3 reads CASSQGLKSGFRVYTF. CDR3 coding DNA: TGTGCCAGCAGCCAGGGTCTCAAATCGGGATTCAGAGTCTACACCTTC. The rearrangement links TRBV4-2 to TRBJ1-2; D unclear. The germline V gene encodes CDR1 LGHNA and CDR2 YNFKEQ. The CDR3 loop spans 16 amino acids. Trimming left V 3 bases short and J 10 bases short, with 24 bases between.

The table lists this clone with a count of one. The V gene is TRBV7-8, the J gene TRBJ1-2; TRBD1 might be the D (5 bases). The CDR3 runs to 16 residues. CDR1 is SGHVS and CDR2 is FQNEAQ in the germline V gene. Trimming pared 0 bases from V and 8 bases from J, leaving 19 bases between. The CDR3 here is CASSLALRDGPGGYTF. The CDR3 DNA sequence: TGTGCCAGCAGCTTAGCTCTCAGGGACGGTCCCGGGGGCTACACCTTC.

The V gene is TRBV28, the J gene TRBJ2-7; TRBD1 is a possible D gene (6 bases). This CDR3 comprises 16 residues. Trimming pared 6 bases from V and 2 bases from J, leaving 20 bases between. From germline, CDR1 is MDHEN and CDR2 SYDVKM. CDR3 sequence reads: CASRLYGTTNTYEQYF. CDR3 DNA sequence: TGTGCCAGCAGGCTTTACGGGACAACCAATACCTACGAGCAGTACTTC.

This clone was seen only once. The chain recombines TRBV27 with TRBJ2-5, with D hard to call. Trimming pared 6 bases from V and 0 bases from J, leaving 8 bases between. This CDR3 has 13 amino acids. From germline, CDR1 is MNHEY and CDR2 SMNVEV (reference sequence). The CDR3 here is CASSHRDQETQYF. CDR3 in DNA: TGTGCCAGCAGCCATCGGGACCAAGAGACCCAGTACTTC.

The V gene is TRBV28, the J gene TRBJ1-1, with D unclear. V was shortened by 5 bases and J by 3 bases, with 13 bases between the two germline ends. The CDR3 totals 14 residues. CDR1 is MDHEN, CDR2 SYDVKM, per germline. The CDR3 DNA follows: TGTGCCAGCAGTCTTCTCGGATTGTACACTGAAGCTTTCTTT. It yields the protein CASSLLGLYTEAFF.

The rearrangement links TRBV7-3 to TRBJ1-1; tentatively, D is TRBD1 (5 bases). The length of the CDR3 is 14 residues. Germline CDR1 reads SGHTA; CDR2 reads FQGTGA. Trimming took 6 bases from V and 4 from J, leaving 15 bases between them. The CDR3 DNA is TGTGCCAGCAGATCAGTACCTGGGGCCACTGAAGCTTTCTTT. It is translated as CASRSVPGATEAFF. Full variable domain (remainder filled in from reference TRBV7-3 and TRBJ1-1): GAGVSQTPSNKVTEKGKYVELRCDPISGHTALYWYRQSLGQGPEFLIYFQGTGAADDSGLPNDRFFAVRPEGSVSTLKIQRTERGDSAVYLCASRSVPGATEAFFGQGTRLTVV.

V usage is TRBV2 and J usage is TRBJ2-2; a weak D match, TRBD2 (6 bases). CDR3 length: 14 amino acids. V gave up 7 bases and J gave up 4 bases, with 13 bases separating them. The germline V gene encodes CDR1 SNHLY and CDR2 FYNNEI. The CDR3 region is CASNLALGTGELFF. CDR3 nucleotide sequence: TGTGCCAGCAATCTAGCGTTGGGCACCGGGGAGCTGTTTTTT.

About this clone: The same CDR3 arises from other DNA sequences in this sample as well. The V gene is TRBV11-2, the J gene TRBJ1-3; no clear D. Trimming took 0 bases from V and 0 from J, leaving 0 bases between them. The CDR3 loop spans 13 amino acids. Germline CDR1 SGHAT, CDR2 FQNNGV. The DNA of the CDR3 is TGTGCCAGCAGCTTAGACTCTGGAAACACCATATATTTT. It is translated as CASSLDSGNTIYF. Complete variable domain (other parts from reference TRBV11-2 and TRBJ1-3): EAGVAQSPRYKIIEKRQSVAFWCNPISGHATLYWYQQILGQGPKLLIQFQNNGVVDDSQLPKDRFSAERLKGVDSTLKIQPAKLEDSAVYLCASSLDSGNTIYFGEGSWLTVV.

The rearrangement links TRBV7-2 to TRBJ1-1; D call uncertain. V lost 4 bases to trimming and J lost 3 bases, with 12 bases between them. The germline gives CDR1 SGHTA, CDR2 FQGNSA. This CDR3 has 14 amino acids. The chain's CDR3 is CASSWKGDYTEAFF. CDR3 in DNA: TGTGCCAGCAGCTGGAAGGGAGACTACACTGAAGCTTTCTTT. The full variable domain, its missing parts supplied by reference TRBV7-2 and TRBJ1-1, is GAGVSQSPSNKVTEKGKDVELRCDPISGHTALYWYRQSLGQGLEFLIYFQGNSAPDKSGLPSDRFSAERTGGSVSTLTIQRTQQEDSAVYLCASSWKGDYTEAFFGQGTRLTVV.

This sequence joins TRBV4-1 and TRBJ2-2; 11 bases align to TRBD2. This CDR3 has 17 amino acids. Germline V gene data show CDR1 as MGHRA and CDR2 as YSYEKL. The V and J ends lost 2 bases and 3 bases, in that order; junction bases with no gene match: 5. Here the CDR3 reads CASSQPPSGRHTGELFF. In nucleotides, the CDR3 is TGCGCCAGCAGCCAACCCCCTAGCGGGAGGCACACCGGGGAGCTGTTTTTT.

The gene calls are TRBV2 and TRBJ1-1; 9 bases are a match to TRBD1. Germline assignment: CDR1 SNHLY and CDR2 FYNNEI. V was pared by 4 bases and J by 0 bases, with 9 bases of the junction left unmatched. The CDR3 loop spans 17 amino acids. Written as DNA, the CDR3 is TGTGCCAGCAGTGGATCCCGGGACAGGGTCCTGAACACTGAAGCTTTCTTT. Residues: CASSGSRDRVLNTEAFF.

The chain employs TRBV7-8 and TRBJ1-3; 8 bases line up with TRBD1. The V gene end was trimmed by 4 bases and the J gene end by 2 bases; junction bases not matched to a gene: 10. Germline CDR1 and CDR2: SGHVS and FQNEAQ. The CDR3 is made up of 17 amino acids. CDR3 sequence reads: CASSSRTGRRTGNTIYF. Written as DNA, the CDR3 is TGTGCCAGCAGCTCTCGGACAGGGCGACGGACTGGAAACACCATATATTTT.

J is TRBJ1-2 and V is TRBV19, with D hard to call. Deletions cut 5 bases from V and 7 bases from J, with 11 bases between. Germline V gives CDR1 LNHDA, CDR2 SQIVND (reference sequence). The CDR3 length is 12 residues. The CDR3 DNA sequence: TGTGCCAGTAGTTTCAAGACGATTGGCTACACCTTC. The encoded protein is CASSFKTIGYTF. The variable domain in full, with the rest retrieved from reference TRBV19 and TRBJ1-2, is DGGITQSPKYLFRKEGQNVTLSCEQNLNHDAMYWYRQDPGQGLRLIYYSQIVNDFQKGDIAEGYSVSREKKESFPLTVTSAQKNPTAFYLCASSFKTIGYTFGSGTRLTVV.

The chain carries TRBV28 and TRBJ1-4, with TRBD1 matching 7 bases. This CDR3 contains 12 residues. With V trimmed by 7 bases and J by 7 bases, 3 bases remained unmatched. Germline lookup yields CDR1 MDHEN and CDR2 SYDVKM. The CDR3: CASTGGGEKLFF. The CDR3 nucleotides are TGTGCCAGCACAGGGGGAGGTGAAAAACTGTTTTTT.

The V gene is TRBV5-1, the J gene TRBJ2-1; D not resolved. Between the trimmed V and J ends, which lost 4 bases and 6 bases, there was a span of 20 bases. The CDR3 contains 16 residues. The germline V gene encodes CDR1 SGHRS and CDR2 YFSETQ. CDR3: CASSLSTPRQLNEQFF. CDR3 coding DNA: TGCGCCAGCAGCCTCTCGACTCCAAGGCAGCTCAATGAGCAGTTCTTC.

CDR3 coding DNA: TGTGCCAGCAGGGGGCGGGAGGCGACCTACGAGCAGTACTTC. It translates to CASRGREATYEQYF. V is TRBV28 and J is TRBJ2-7; TRBD2 aligns across 8 bases. V shed 6 bases, J shed 2 bases, and the junction held 6 bases outside the gene matches. The CDR3 runs to 14 residues. Germline V gives CDR1 MDHEN, CDR2 SYDVKM. The variable domain in full, with the rest retrieved from reference TRBV28 and TRBJ2-7, is DVKVTQSSRYLVKRTGEKVFLECVQDMDHENMFWYRQDPGLGLRLIYFSYDVKMKEKGDIPEGYSVSREKKERFSLILESASTNQTSMYLCASRGREATYEQYFGPGTRLTVT.

V and J are TRBV28 and TRBJ2-3; 8 bases are shared with TRBD1. The CDR3 covers 15 residues. Germline V lookup: CDR1 MDHEN, CDR2 SYDVKM. J was trimmed by 1 base and V by 5 bases; bases with no gene match: 5. This CDR3 is CASSQGALGTDTQYF. The CDR3 DNA sequence: TGTGCCAGCAGTCAGGGGGCGCTTGGCACAGATACGCAGTATTTT.

The genes are TRBV30 and TRBJ1-1; the D is unclear. Trimming cost V 4 bases and J 2 bases, with 11 bases left between them. Germline V lookup: CDR1 GTSNPN, CDR2 SVGIG (reference sequence). CDR3 length: 13 residues. CDR3 protein: CAWMLGPNTEAFF. CDR3 bases: TGTGCCTGGATGTTAGGACCCAACACTGAAGCTTTCTTT.

This chain uses TRBV29-1 with TRBJ2-7; 10 bases fit TRBD1. This CDR3 has 14 amino acids. Trimming at V came to 8 bases and at J to 0 bases, leaving 7 bases not matched to a gene. CDR1 is SQVTM and CDR2 is ANQGSEA in the germline V gene. CDR3 bases: TGCAGCCCGGGGACAGGGGTTGACTCCTACGAGCAGTACTTC. It is translated as CSPGTGVDSYEQYF.

This chain links TRBV10-3 with TRBJ1-2, with D perhaps TRBD1 (6 bases). V was trimmed by 3 bases and J by 3 bases, leaving 17 bases between them. The CDR3 sequence is 16 residues long. CDR1 is ENHRY, CDR2 SYGVKD, per germline. CDR3 in amino acids: CAISDSPPGQHYGYTF. The CDR3 bases are TGTGCCATCAGTGATTCCCCCCCGGGACAACACTATGGCTACACCTTC.

This chain links TRBV5-4 with TRBJ1-1; no firm D call. Per the germline V gene, CDR1 is SGHNT and CDR2 is YYREEE (reference sequence). This CDR3 is built from 12 residues. Trimming removed 4 bases from V and 7 bases from J, with 11 bases in between. The CDR3 DNA reads as TGTGCCAGCAGCAACGGCCCGTTTGAAGCTTTCTTT. Translating it yields CASSNGPFEAFF.